The present entry profiles one T cell receptor beta chain with its context. Its antigen remains unidentified. This record comes from a study of T-cell memory formation after mild COVID-19. General observations from the study: Contracting CD4+ clones sat mainly in CM and EM; CD8+ in EMRA. A balance of CD4 and CD8 characterized clones contracting day 15 to 85, whereas later expanders leaned CD4+. Pre-infection memory contained some responding clones, which suggested that cross-reactive memory had joined.

CDR3 size: 15 residues. Germline V lookup: CDR1 SGHRS, CDR2 YFSETQ. The V gene lost 6 bases and the J gene lost 0 bases, with 15 bases spanning the gap. TCRdb used MiXCR to reprocess the 5' RACE reads, holding one entry per CDR3 protein. The sample has approximately 260,000 distinct CDR3 sequences; about a sixth are singletons. The sequenced sample consisted of PBMCs or a T cell subset sorted from them (not recorded which). This chain joins TRBV5-1 and TRBJ1-1; a possible D gene is TRBD1 (6 bases). This clonotype was obtained from a man younger than 30 who had mild COVID-19 (a few samples of this study predate the infection). Cell type and time point are not known. CDR3 nucleotide sequence: TGCGCCAGCACTGATCGGCAGGGGATGAACACTGAAGCTTTCTTT. Translation: CASTDRQGMNTEAFF.